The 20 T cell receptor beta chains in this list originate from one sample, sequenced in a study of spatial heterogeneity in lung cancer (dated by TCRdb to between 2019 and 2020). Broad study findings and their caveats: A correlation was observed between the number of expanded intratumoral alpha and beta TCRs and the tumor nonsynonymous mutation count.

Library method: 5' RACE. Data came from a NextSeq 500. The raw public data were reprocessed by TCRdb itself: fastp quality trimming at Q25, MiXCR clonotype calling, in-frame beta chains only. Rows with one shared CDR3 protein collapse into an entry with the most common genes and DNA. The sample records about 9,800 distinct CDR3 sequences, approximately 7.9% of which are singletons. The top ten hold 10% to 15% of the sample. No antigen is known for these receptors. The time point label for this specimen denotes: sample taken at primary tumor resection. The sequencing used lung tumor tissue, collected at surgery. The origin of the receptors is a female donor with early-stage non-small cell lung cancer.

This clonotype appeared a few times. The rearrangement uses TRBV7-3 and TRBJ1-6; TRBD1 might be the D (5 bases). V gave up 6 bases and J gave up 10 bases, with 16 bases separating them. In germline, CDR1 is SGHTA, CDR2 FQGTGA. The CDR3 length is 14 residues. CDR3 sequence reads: CASRSRRADSPLHF. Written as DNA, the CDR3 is TGTGCCAGCAGGTCGCGCAGGGCGGACTCACCCCTCCACTTT.

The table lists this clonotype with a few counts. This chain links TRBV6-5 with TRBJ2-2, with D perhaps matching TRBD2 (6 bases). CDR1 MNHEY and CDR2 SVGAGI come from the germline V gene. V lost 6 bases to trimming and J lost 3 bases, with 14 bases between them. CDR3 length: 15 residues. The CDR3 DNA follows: TGTGCCAGCAGCCTAACGTGGGGGGACACCGGGGAGCTGTTTTTT. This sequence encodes CASSLTWGDTGELFF.

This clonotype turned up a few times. Here the CDR3 DNA reads TGTGCCAGTAGTATAGAGGGACAACAGCCCCAGCATTTT. This sequence encodes CASSIEGQQPQHF. The rearrangement uses TRBV19 and TRBJ1-5, with D maybe TRBD1 (6 bases). The CDR3 is 13 residues long. Germline assignment: CDR1 LNHDA and CDR2 SQIVND (reference sequence). The V and J ends lost 0 bases and 7 bases respectively, with 7 bases between them. The whole variable domain, remainder taken from reference TRBV19 and TRBJ1-5, is DGGITQSPKYLFRKEGQNVTLSCEQNLNHDAMYWYRQDPGQGLRLIYYSQIVNDFQKGDIAEGYSVSREKKESFPLTVTSAQKNPTAFYLCASSIEGQQPQHFGDGTRLSIL.

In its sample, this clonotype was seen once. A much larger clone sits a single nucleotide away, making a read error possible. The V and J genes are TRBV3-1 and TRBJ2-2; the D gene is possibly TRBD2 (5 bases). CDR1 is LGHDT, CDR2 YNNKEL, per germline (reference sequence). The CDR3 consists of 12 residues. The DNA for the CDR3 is TGTGCCAGCAGCCAATCTCTCGGGAAGCTGTTTTTT. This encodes CASSQSLGKLFF.

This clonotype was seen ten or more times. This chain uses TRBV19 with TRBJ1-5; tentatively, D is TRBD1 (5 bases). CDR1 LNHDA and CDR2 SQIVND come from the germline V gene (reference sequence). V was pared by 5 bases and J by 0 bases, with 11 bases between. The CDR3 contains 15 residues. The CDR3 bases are TGTGCCAGTAGTTCAGGGACGGCTAGCAATCAGCCCCAGCATTTT. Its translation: CASSSGTASNQPQHF.

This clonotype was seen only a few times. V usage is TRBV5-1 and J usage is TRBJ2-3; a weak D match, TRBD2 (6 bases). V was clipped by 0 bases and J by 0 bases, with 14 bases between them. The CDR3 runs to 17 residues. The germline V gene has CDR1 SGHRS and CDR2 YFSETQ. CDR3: CASSLAGNGGSTDTQYF. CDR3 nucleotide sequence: TGCGCCAGCAGCTTGGCCGGGAACGGGGGAAGCACAGATACGCAGTATTTT.

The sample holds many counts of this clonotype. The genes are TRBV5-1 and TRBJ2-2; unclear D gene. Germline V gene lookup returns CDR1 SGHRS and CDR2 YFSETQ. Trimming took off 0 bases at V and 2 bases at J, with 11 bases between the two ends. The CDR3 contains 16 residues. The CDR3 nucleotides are TGCGCCAGCAGCTTGGCCTTGGCAGAAAACACCGGGGAGCTGTTTTTT. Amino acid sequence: CASSLALAENTGELFF.

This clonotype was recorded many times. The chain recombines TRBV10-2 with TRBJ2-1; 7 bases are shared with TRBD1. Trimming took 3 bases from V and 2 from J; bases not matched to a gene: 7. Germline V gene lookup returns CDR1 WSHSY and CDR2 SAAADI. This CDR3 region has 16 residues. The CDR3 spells CASSDLDRVTYNEQFF. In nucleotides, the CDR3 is TGCGCCAGCAGTGACTTAGACAGGGTGACCTACAATGAGCAGTTCTTC.

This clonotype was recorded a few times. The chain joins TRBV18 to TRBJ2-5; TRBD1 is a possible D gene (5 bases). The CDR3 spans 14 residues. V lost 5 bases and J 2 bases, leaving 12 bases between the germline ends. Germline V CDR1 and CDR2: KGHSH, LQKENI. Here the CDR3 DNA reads TGTGCCAGCTCATCGCCAGGGATGCAAGAGACCCAGTACTTC. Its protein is CASSSPGMQETQYF.

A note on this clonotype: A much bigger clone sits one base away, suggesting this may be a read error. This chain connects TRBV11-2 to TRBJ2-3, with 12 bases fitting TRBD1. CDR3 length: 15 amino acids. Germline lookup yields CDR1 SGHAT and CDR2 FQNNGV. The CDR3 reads CVSSSGQGAHERQYF. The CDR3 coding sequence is TGTGTCAGCAGCTCGGGACAGGGGGCCCACGAGAGGCAGTATTTT.

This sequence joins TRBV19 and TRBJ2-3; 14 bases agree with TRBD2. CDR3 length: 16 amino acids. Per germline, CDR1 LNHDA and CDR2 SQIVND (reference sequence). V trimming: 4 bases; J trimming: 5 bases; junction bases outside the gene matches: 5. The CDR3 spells CASSKGTSGGRDTQYF. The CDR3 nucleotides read TGTGCCAGTAGTAAAGGGACTAGCGGGGGAAGAGATACGCAGTATTTT.

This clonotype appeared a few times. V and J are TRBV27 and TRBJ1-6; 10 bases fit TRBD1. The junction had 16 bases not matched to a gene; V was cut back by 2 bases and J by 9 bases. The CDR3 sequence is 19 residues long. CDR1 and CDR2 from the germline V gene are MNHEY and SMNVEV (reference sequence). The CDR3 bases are TGTGCCAGCAGTTTAAGGGTGGGACAGGGGTCCCTACGGGCTTCACCCCTCCACTTT. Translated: CASSLRVGQGSLRASPLHF.

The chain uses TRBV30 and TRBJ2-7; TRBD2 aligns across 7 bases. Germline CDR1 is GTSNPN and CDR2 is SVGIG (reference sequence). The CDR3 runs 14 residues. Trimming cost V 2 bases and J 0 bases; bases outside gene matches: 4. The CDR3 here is CAWSRGGASYEQYF. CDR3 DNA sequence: TGTGCCTGGAGTCGCGGGGGAGCCTCCTACGAGCAGTACTTC.

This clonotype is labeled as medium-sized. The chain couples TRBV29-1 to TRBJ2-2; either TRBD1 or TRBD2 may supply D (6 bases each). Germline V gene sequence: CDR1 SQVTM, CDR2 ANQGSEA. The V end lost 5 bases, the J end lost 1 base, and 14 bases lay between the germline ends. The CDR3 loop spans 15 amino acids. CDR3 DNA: TGCAGCGTTATCGGGGGCAGCTTGAACACCGGGGAGCTGTTTTTT. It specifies CSVIGGSLNTGELFF.

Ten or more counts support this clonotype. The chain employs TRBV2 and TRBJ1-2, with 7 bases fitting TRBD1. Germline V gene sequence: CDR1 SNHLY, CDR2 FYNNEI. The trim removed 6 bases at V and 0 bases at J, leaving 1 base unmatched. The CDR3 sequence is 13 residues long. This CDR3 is CASRGTANYGYTF. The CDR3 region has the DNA TGTGCCAGCAGGGGGACAGCTAACTATGGCTACACCTTC.

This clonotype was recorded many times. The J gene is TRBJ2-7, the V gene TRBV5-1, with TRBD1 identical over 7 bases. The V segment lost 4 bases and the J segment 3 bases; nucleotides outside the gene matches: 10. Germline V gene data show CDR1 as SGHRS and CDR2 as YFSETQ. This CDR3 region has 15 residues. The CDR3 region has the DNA TGCGCCAGCAGCGGGGGACAGAGGGCCCTCTACGAGCAGTACTTC. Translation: CASSGGQRALYEQYF. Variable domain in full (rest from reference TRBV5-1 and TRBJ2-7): KAGVTQTPRYLIKTRGQQVTLSCSPISGHRSVSWYQQTPGQGLQFLFEYFSETQRNKGNFPGRFSGRQFSNSRSEMNVSTLELGDSALYLCASSGGQRALYEQYFGPGTRLTVT.

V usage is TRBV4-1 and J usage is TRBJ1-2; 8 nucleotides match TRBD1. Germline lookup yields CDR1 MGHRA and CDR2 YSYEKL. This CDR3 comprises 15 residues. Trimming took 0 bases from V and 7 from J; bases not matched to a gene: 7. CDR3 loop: CASSQDQGAGAGYTF. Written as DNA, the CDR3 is TGCGCCAGCAGCCAAGACCAGGGGGCTGGCGCTGGCTACACCTTC.

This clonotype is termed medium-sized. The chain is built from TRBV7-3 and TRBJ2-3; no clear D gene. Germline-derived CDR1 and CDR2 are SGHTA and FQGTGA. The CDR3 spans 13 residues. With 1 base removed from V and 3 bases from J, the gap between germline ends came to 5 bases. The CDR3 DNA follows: TGTGCCAGCAGCTTAATCGGGACAGATACGCAGTATTTT. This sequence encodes CASSLIGTDTQYF.

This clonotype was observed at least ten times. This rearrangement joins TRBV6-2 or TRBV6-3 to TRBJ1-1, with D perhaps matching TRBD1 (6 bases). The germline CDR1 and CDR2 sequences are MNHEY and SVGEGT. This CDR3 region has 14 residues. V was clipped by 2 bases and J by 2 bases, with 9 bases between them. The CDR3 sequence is CASSYVQGNTEAFF. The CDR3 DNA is TGTGCCAGCAGTTACGTACAGGGAAACACTGAAGCTTTCTTT.

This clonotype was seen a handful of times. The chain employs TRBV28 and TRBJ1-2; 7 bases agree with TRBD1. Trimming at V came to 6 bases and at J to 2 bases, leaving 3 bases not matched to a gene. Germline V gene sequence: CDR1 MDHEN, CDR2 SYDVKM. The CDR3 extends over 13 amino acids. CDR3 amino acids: CASRGRGNYGYTF. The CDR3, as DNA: TGTGCCAGCAGGGGCAGGGGGAACTATGGCTACACCTTC.